This T cell receptor beta chain was captured in a study of response to subunit inactivated influenza vaccine. Study outcomes and limitations: Each seasonal influenza vaccination, the authors suggested, recruits few new T cells.

TCRdb processed the RT-PCR reads anew with MiXCR; each CDR3 protein has one entry. The sample shows 170,000 or so distinct CDR3 sequences, about 10% of them seen only once. A note on this clonotype: Its antigen is unidentified.

The CDR3 totals 15 residues. CDR1 is MNHEY, CDR2 SMNVEV, per germline (reference sequence). Trimming stripped 1 base from V and 0 bases from J, with 7 bases between. This sequence originates from a man aged 50-75 years who received an inactivated influenza vaccine. J is TRBJ2-1 and V is TRBV27, with TRBD2 as a possible D gene (6 bases). Specimen: CD8+ T cells sorted from PBMCs, collected around 25 months after vaccination. The CDR3 nucleotides are TGTGCCAGCAGTTTATTGCGGGACTCCTACAATGAGCAGTTCTTC. This gives the protein CASSLLRDSYNEQFF.